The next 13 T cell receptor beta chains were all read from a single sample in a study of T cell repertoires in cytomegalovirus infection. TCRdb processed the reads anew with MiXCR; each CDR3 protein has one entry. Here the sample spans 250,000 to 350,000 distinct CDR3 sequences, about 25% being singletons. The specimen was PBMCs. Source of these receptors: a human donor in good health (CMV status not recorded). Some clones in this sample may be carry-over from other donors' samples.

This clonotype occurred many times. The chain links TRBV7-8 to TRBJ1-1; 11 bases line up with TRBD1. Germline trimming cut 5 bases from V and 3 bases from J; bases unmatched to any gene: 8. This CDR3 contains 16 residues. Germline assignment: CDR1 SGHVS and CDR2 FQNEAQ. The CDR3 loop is CASSNRDRGIYTEAFF. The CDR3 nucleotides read TGTGCCAGCAGCAACCGGGACAGGGGGATTTACACTGAAGCTTTCTTT. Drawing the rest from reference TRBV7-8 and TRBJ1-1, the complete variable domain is GAGVSQSPRYKVAKRGQDVALRCDPISGHVSLFWYQQALGQGPEFLTYFQNEAQLDKSGLPSDRFFAERPEGSVSTLKIQRTQQEDSAVYLCASSNRDRGIYTEAFFGQGTRLTVV.

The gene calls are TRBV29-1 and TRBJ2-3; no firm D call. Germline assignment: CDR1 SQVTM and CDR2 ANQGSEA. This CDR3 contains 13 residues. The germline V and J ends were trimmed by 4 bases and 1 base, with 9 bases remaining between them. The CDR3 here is CSVVTRGTDTQYF. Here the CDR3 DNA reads TGCAGCGTTGTAACGCGAGGCACAGATACGCAGTATTTT.

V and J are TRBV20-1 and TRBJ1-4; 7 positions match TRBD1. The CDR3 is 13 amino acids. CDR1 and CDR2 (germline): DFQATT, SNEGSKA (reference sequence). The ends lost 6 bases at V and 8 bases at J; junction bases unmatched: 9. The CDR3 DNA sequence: TGCAGTGCCGCCAGACAGGGTGGAGAAAAACTGTTTTTT. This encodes CSAARQGGEKLFF.

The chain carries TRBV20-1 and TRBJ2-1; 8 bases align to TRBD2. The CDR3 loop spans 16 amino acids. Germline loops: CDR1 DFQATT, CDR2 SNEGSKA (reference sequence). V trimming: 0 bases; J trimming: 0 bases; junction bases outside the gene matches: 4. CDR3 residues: CSAREVAGSSYNEQFF. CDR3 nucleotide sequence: TGCAGTGCTAGAGAGGTAGCGGGGAGCTCCTACAATGAGCAGTTCTTC.

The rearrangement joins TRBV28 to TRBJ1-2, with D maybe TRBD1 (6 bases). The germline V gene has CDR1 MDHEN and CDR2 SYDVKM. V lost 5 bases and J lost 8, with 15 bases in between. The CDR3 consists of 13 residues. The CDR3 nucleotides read TGTGCCAGCAGTCCGCGGCCAGGGGAGGGCTACACCTTC. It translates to CASSPRPGEGYTF.

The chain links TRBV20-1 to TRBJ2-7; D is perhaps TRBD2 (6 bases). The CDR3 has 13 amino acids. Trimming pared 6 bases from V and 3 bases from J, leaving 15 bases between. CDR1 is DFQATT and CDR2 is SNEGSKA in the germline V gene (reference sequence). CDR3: CSAGGGRGYEQYF. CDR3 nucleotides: TGCAGTGCCGGGGGTGGCCGTGGCTACGAGCAGTACTTC.

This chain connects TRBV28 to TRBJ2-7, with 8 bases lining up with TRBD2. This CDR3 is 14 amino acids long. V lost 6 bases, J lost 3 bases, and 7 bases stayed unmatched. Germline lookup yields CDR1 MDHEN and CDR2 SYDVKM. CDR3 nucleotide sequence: TGTGCCAGCAGATATAGCGGGAAGCACTACGAGCAGTACTTC. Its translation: CASRYSGKHYEQYF.

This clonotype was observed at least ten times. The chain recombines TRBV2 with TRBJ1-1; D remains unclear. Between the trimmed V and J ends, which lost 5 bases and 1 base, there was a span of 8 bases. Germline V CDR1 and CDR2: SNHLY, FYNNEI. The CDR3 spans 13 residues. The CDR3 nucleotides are TGTGCCAGCAGTTATACAGAGAACACTGAAGCTTTCTTT. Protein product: CASSYTENTEAFF.

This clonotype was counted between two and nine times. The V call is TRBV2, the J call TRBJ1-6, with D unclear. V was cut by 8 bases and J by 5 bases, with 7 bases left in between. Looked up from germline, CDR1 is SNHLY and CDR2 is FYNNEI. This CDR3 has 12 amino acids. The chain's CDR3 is CASDQNNSPLHF. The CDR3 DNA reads TGTGCCAGCGACCAGAATAATTCACCCCTCCACTTT.

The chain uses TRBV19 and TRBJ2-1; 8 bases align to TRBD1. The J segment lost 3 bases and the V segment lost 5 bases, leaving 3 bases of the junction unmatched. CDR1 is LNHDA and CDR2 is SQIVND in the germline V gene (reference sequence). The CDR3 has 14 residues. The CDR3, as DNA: TGTGCCAGTAGTCAGGGGGCTGACTACAATGAGCAGTTCTTC. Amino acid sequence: CASSQGADYNEQFF.

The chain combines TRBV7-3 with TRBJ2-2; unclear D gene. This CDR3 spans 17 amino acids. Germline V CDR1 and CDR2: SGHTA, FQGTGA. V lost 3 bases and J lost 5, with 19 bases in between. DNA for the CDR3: TGTGCCAGCAGCTTCGATCGTGAGAGGATGATGACCGGGGAGCTGTTTTTT. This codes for CASSFDRERMMTGELFF.

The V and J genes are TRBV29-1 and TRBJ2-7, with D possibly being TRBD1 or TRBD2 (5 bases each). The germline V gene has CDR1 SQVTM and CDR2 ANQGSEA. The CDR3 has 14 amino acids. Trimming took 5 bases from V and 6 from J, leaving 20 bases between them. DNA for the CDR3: TGCAGCGTTTACTTGCAAGACAGAGGAGGCGAGCAGTACTTC. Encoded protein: CSVYLQDRGGEQYF.

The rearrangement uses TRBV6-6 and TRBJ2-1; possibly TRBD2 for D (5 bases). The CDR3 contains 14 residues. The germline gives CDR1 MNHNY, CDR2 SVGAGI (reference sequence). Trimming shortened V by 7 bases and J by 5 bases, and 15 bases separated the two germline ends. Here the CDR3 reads CASTRSGGNNEQFF. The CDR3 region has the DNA TGTGCCAGCACAAGAAGCGGCGGAAACAATGAGCAGTTCTTC.